The entry below describes one T cell receptor beta chain. This entry is derived from a study of blood T cells in healthy people across ages. A J-beta primer mix and a sample-barcoded 5' primer were used in a second PCR of about 7 to 12 cycles. TCRdb ran MiXCR on the 5' RACE reads and lists one entry per CDR3 protein. The table includes hundreds of thousands of distinct CDR3 sequences, 20% to 30% detected once. Per germline, CDR1 MDHEN and CDR2 SYDVKM. CDR3 length: 16 amino acids. V was pared by 5 bases and J by 5 bases, with 10 bases of the junction left unmatched. These data are also associated with another study on T cells of mothers and their children. According to that study: In this cohort, donors were three healthy Caucasian mothers plus their six children. Per 15 ul, 1.5 ug of RNA was used, with all extracted RNA going into cDNA synthesis.

The V and J genes are TRBV28 and TRBJ2-5, with TRBD1 matching 11 bases. The TCR sequence derives from a boy between 5 and 17 years old in good health. Input material: blood. The CDR3 DNA sequence: TGTGCCAGCAGTCTCGTAGGACAGGGGGCAAGGGAGACCCAGTACTTC. Its protein is CASSLVGQGARETQYF. The variable domain in full, with the rest retrieved from reference TRBV28 and TRBJ2-5, is DVKVTQSSRYLVKRTGEKVFLECVQDMDHENMFWYRQDPGLGLRLIYFSYDVKMKEKGDIPEGYSVSREKKERFSLILESASTNQTSMYLCASSLVGQGARETQYFGPGTRLLVL.